This T cell receptor beta chain was sequenced in a study of cytomegalovirus exposure and HLA in healthy donors (dated by TCRdb to 2015 to 2018). A note on the overall study: In an earlier analysis of fewer than 750 of the donors, 276 Gb of sequence data and approximately 120 million unique TCR beta sequences from 180 million or so T cells were reported. An early release covering about 600 HLA-typed donors comprised about 300 gigabases of sequencing data and roughly 85 million unique TCR sequences. The genetic ancestry cluster associated with self-reported Caucasian donors included about 81% of the approximately 430 genotyped donors. The aim of the study was to test whether cataloging public T cell receptors could identify signatures of past pathogen exposure. Using immunosequencing, the study profiled T cell repertoires from around 670 subjects and related those repertoires to cytomegalovirus serostatus. Besides the first cohort of roughly 660 subjects, a separate validation cohort made up of 120 different subjects was used. High-throughput TCR immunosequencing, statistical association of individual TCRs with disease status, and machine learning were combined to predict cytomegalovirus infection status. A later analysis re-analyzed previously published TCR beta repertoires from hundreds of donors and added high-resolution HLA genotyping to study TCR occurrence patterns. The later analysis used no new phenotypic data to find candidate immune exposures, relying instead on TCR beta sequences and their occurrence across donors. To decide whether each TCR beta V gene segment behaved as functional or pseudogenic, an earlier analysis of some 600 of the donors relied on high-throughput TCR beta sequencing. Alongside the repertoire data, information on donor age, sex, ethnicity and CMV serostatus was compiled. A later genetic analysis used genome-wide SNP genotypes for 398 of the 666 donors, treating that subset as a discovery cohort. All discovery cohort repertoires had been generated using a single sequencing platform. Both class I and class II loci were covered by HLA typing, at four-digit resolution. The number of typed donors differed by locus: 629-630 for A, B, C, DRB1 and DQB1; some 500 for DQA1; approximately 600 for DPA1; and around 450 for DPB1. Four to six DR-DQ haplotypes were handled as single units for association and clustering, since linkage in the cohort was strong. On average, roughly 240,000 unique TCR beta nucleotide sequences were sequenced per donor among fewer than 500 genotyped donors of the cohort, with roughly 19% of those sequences being non-productive.

The germline V gene provides CDR1 SGHTA and CDR2 FQGNSA. The CDR3 starts with the cysteine, ends with the phenylalanine, and has 14 residues. Left in the record is the CDR3 DNA by itself, 42 bases read in frame from the first base. The trim is 6 bases for V and 1 base for J, with a gap of 12 bases between the germline ends. The investigation overall reported the following: A further reported finding was that TCR beta sequences accurately predicted the HLA-A and HLA-B alleles for most subjects in the first cohort. Because counts were too low, seventeen rarely observed V segments, including chromosome 9 orphons, were excluded from the earlier analysis of around 590 of the donors. Most CMV-associated TCR beta chains appeared to be HLA-restricted in a later analysis, and the HLA associations seemed to be driven largely by CMV exposure. A later analysis found that TCR association rates varied across HLA loci, with DRB1 alleles showing the most associated TCRs and HLA-C alleles the fewest. The study listed over 150 TCR beta chains as associated with cytomegalovirus. Most TCR sequences were observed very rarely across donors, whereas some public TCRs were present in many individuals. Compared with equally common non-associated chains, HLA-associated TCR beta chains in a later analysis were more clonally expanded and had lower generation probabilities. A cluster of highly shared sequence variants was judged likely to be a technical artifact of the sequencing pipeline. When HLA alleles, especially DR and DQ, strongly co-occurred, TCR associations were difficult to assign to individual alleles. Immune exposure information for the cohort was limited to CMV serostatus. HLA typing was unavailable for some donors at each locus, so association tests used only the typed subset. In both the original and validation cohorts, the classifier was reported to diagnose cytomegalovirus status with high specificity and sensitivity. Only TCR beta chains were sequenced in this cohort, and the absence of alpha or paired-chain data limited detectable features. Roughly uniform sequencing depth across donors was assumed in presence/absence analyses, although this assumption may not hold. Specific HLA alleles were associated with roughly 16,000 TCR beta sequences at a false discovery rate of 0.05 in a later analysis. In vitro tests confirmed that a few of the cytomegalovirus-associated TCR beta chains recognize cytomegalovirus antigens. Correlated functional status among segregating V segments might reflect linkage disequilibrium, but an unknown experimental factor could not be ruled out. Because the 87-base-pair reads could not distinguish some IMGT-functional V segments, including TRBV6-2 and TRBV6-3, those segments were excluded. Compared with the approximately 670-donor mean, donors in an Asian-associated ancestry cluster had fewer N-insertions in productive TCRs, according to a later genetic analysis. An earlier analysis of 450 to 750 of the donors showed that most TCR beta V segments appeared in productive rearrangements either about 87% or about 30% of the time, which broadly matched IMGT annotations. According to a later analysis, parvovirus B19, influenza, CMV and Epstein-Barr virus appeared linked to several top co-occurrence clusters. An association between a missense DCLRE1C variant and V-gene and J-gene trimming of TCR beta chains was found in a later genetic analysis and replicated in an independent cohort. The authors suggested that the approach could potentially be extended to other disease states and immunological phenotypes.

Details on this clone: Its recognized antigen is unknown. Within one base of it there is no much larger clone, and no base qualities were kept.

In total, just over 650 healthy bone marrow donors made up the cohort. Cohort members were all nominally healthy when sampled, although unrecorded immune exposures were likely present. The donor tested CMV seronegative and was one of the 352 seronegative cohort members. Every donor gave a peripheral blood sample, and the peripheral blood mononuclear cells from that sample were used for TCR beta sequencing. The Qiagen DNeasy Blood Extraction Kit was used to extract genomic DNA from the blood cell samples. Library preparation was by the immunoSEQ multiplex PCR assay. A mixture of 60 forward primers for TCR Vbeta segments and 13 reverse primers for TCR Jbeta segments was used in the multiplex PCR. Amplification of the CDR3 region of rearranged TCR beta genes was performed with a multiplex PCR assay on genomic DNA. Amplified TCR beta libraries were sequenced as 87-base-pair reads on the Illumina HiSeq System. From the authors' description of their analysis: In a later analysis, tens of millions of unique TCR beta chains were counted across the roughly 700 repertoires, and roughly 11 million of these chains were shared by at least two donors. A nearest-neighbor algorithm error-corrected the raw reads and collapsed the reads into unique sequences, merging closely related sequences to remove PCR and sequencing errors. V, D and J gene segments were assigned by aligning CDR3 sequences to IMGT reference sequences. For a sequence to be retained, a match of at least six nucleotides was required to both a V gene segment and a J gene segment. Rearrangements were called productive when the CDR3 lacked stop codons and stayed in frame with V and J; all others were non-productive. Following IMGT convention, CDR3 was defined as the stretch from the second conserved V-encoded cysteine up to the conserved J-encoded phenylalanine. In an earlier analysis of approximately 500 of the donors, sequences lacking an unambiguous match to a single V gene segment were excluded. An earlier analysis of about 600 of the donors called V segments functional above 56.7% productive rearrangements and segregating when the between-donor standard deviation exceeded 5%. A statistical classification framework was built for diagnosing cytomegalovirus status from the catalog of TCR beta chain sequences. A later analysis assigned V and J genes by comparing TCR nucleotide sequences with IMGT/GENE-DB human TR gene sequences. The TCRdist pipeline was used in a later analysis to assign CDR3 sequences and most-parsimonious VDJ recombination scenarios. In a later analysis, each TCR beta chain was defined by its CDR3 amino acid sequence together with its V-gene family, and reads without a unique V-gene family were excluded. To address suspected cross-contamination and a sequencing artifact, a later analysis removed a few hundred highly shared, low-generation-probability nucleotide sequences. In a later analysis, a clonal expansion index was calculated for each public chain from normalized within-repertoire ranks of inferred template counts. In a later analysis, generation probabilities were computed with a VDJ recombination model fitted to out-of-frame rearrangements, and the resulting probabilities were checked against IGoR. Hypergeometric tests were used in a later analysis to score TCR-TCR, TCR-HLA and TCR-CMV co-occurrence, with a repertoire-size bias correction applied to the TCR pairs. False discovery rates were estimated in a later analysis by permuting HLA or CMV assignments 20 times. A later analysis grouped co-occurring TCRs with DBSCAN, adding TCRdist sequence similarity when clustering within HLA-allele-positive subsets. Co-occurrence clustering excluded repertoires with fewer than 30,000 or more than 120,000 public chains, plus five with anomalous nucleotide sharing. Not all clones reach the TCRdb copy of this immuneACCESS table, which keeps in-frame sequences only. Checked studies attribute under half of the gap to unresolved V genes and leave the rest unexplained. V and J calls and clone size are copied from that table; D and trimming were computed from the DNA. The sample contains around 150,000 clones, approximately 80% of them found a single time. The ten largest clonotypes hold 2.5% to 3.5% of the sample.

This TCR was sampled from a male donor in good health and CMV-seronegative. The sequenced sample consisted of PBMCs. The rearranged chain carries TRBV7-2 and TRBJ1-2; TRBD1 is perhaps the D gene, given 6 matching bases. The CDR3 has the sequence CASRQGTHNYGYTF. At the DNA level, the sequence is TGTGCCAGCAGACAGGGTACCCATAACTATGGCTACACCTTC.